The sample holds many counts of the clone carrying this T cell receptor beta chain. TCRdb passed the 5' RACE reads through MiXCR, listing each CDR3 protein once. Among around 53,000 distinct CDR3 sequences listed, roughly 4.3% were seen once. Germline CDR1 reads MNHNY; CDR2 reads SVGAGI (reference sequence). Trimming shortened V by 3 bases and J by 4 bases, and 13 bases separated the two germline ends. The CDR3 extends over 15 amino acids. The sample originates from a study of neurological immune-mediated disorders. The V and J genes are TRBV6-6 and TRBJ1-5, with a tentative D call TRBD1 (6 bases). The TCR sequence derives from a man aged 50 to 59 with multiple sclerosis. Sequenced material: PBMCs. CDR3 in amino acids: CASSYSEGGNQPQHF. The DNA for the CDR3 is TGTGCCAGCAGTTATAGCGAAGGGGGGAATCAGCCCCAGCATTTT.